These T cell receptor beta chains were read from a single sample in a study of radiation and T cells in renal cell carcinoma. Some clones are missing from TCRdb's copy, which holds only in-frame ones; the method was immunoSEQ multiplex PCR. Of 130,000 to 150,000 clones in the sample, around 88% are singletons; the top ten hold around a sixth. Sequences were derived from blood, sampled from a patient whose treatment included radiotherapy and nephrectomy. Receptors were obtained from a woman in her forties or fifties with renal cell carcinoma. Each CDR3 is given with its conserved first and last residue. D genes are given only for firm matches. Clone size, where shown, is once, few, many, or a class for clones that have expanded.

j_gene: TRBJ2-2
abundance: .
d_gene: .
v_gene: TRBV30
CDR3aa: CAWKGTGELFF
CDR3nt: TGTGCCTGGAAGGGGACCGGGGAGCTGTTTTTT

j_gene: TRBJ2-5
abundance: .
d_gene: .
v_gene: TRBV5-8
CDR3aa: CASRPGGRMETQYF
CDR3nt: TGTGCCAGCAGACCCGGGGGGCGTATGGAGACCCAGTACTTC

j_gene: TRBJ1-2
abundance: .
d_gene: .
v_gene: TRBV10-3
CDR3aa: CAISDGYNYGYTF
CDR3nt: TGTGCCATCAGTGACGGATACAACTATGGCTACACCTTC

j_gene: TRBJ1-1
abundance: .
d_gene: .
v_gene: TRBV19
CDR3aa: CASTLKRENTEAFF
CDR3nt: TGTGCCAGTACCCTAAAGAGGGAGAACACTGAAGCTTTCTTT

j_gene: TRBJ2-7
abundance: .
d_gene: .
v_gene: TRBV19
CDR3aa: CASSIPPYYEQYF
CDR3nt: TGTGCCAGTAGTATACCGCCCTACTACGAGCAGTACTTC

j_gene: TRBJ1-1
abundance: .
d_gene: TRBD1
v_gene: TRBV6-5
CDR3aa: CASSGHRGPRTEAFF
CDR3nt: TGTGCCAGCAGTGGACACAGGGGGCCGCGCACTGAAGCTTTCTTT

j_gene: TRBJ2-2
abundance: .
d_gene: .
v_gene: TRBV5-5
CDR3aa: CASSLYADSNTGELFF
CDR3nt: TGTGCCAGCAGCTTGTACGCGGACAGTAACACCGGGGAGCTGTTTTTT

j_gene: TRBJ1-1
abundance: .
d_gene: .
v_gene: TRBV7-2
CDR3aa: CASSLRAGQTEAFF
CDR3nt: TGTGCCAGCAGCTTACGGGCAGGTCAAACTGAAGCTTTCTTT

j_gene: TRBJ1-5
abundance: once
d_gene: .
v_gene: TRBV9
CDR3aa: CASSADGQPQHF
CDR3nt: TGTGCCAGCAGCGCGGACGGTCAGCCCCAGCATTTT

j_gene: TRBJ2-1
abundance: .
d_gene: TRBD2
v_gene: TRBV9
CDR3aa: CASSVGTSGSVNNEQFF
CDR3nt: TGTGCCAGCAGCGTAGGGACTAGCGGGAGCGTCAACAATGAGCAGTTCTTC

j_gene: TRBJ1-1
abundance: .
d_gene: .
v_gene: TRBV5-8
CDR3aa: CASSLDVAGGTEAFF
CDR3nt: TGTGCCAGCAGCTTGGATGTGGCCGGGGGCACTGAAGCTTTCTTT

j_gene: TRBJ2-5
abundance: .
d_gene: .
v_gene: TRBV25-1
CDR3aa: CASTPWSVQETQYF
CDR3nt: TGTGCCAGCACCCCTTGGTCCGTCCAAGAGACCCAGTACTTC

j_gene: TRBJ1-2
abundance: .
d_gene: .
v_gene: TRBV11-2
CDR3aa: CASSQNYGYTF
CDR3nt: TGTGCCAGCAGCCAGAACTATGGCTACACCTTC

j_gene: TRBJ2-7
abundance: .
d_gene: .
v_gene: TRBV7-2
CDR3aa: CASSLGGRFSYEQYF
CDR3nt: TGTGCCAGCAGCTTAGGGGGCAGGTTTTCCTACGAGCAGTACTTC

j_gene: TRBJ1-3
abundance: .
d_gene: .
v_gene: TRBV7-2
CDR3aa: CASSFHRPRSGNTIYF
CDR3nt: TGTGCCAGCAGCTTCCACAGACCCCGCTCTGGAAACACCATATATTTT

j_gene: TRBJ1-1
abundance: few
d_gene: .
v_gene: TRBV5-4
CDR3aa: CASSSDLRDTEAFF
CDR3nt: TGTGCCAGCAGCTCAGACCTTCGGGACACTGAAGCTTTCTTT

j_gene: TRBJ2-7
abundance: .
d_gene: TRBD1
v_gene: TRBV4-3
CDR3aa: CASSQHRGGYEQYF
CDR3nt: TGCGCCAGCAGCCAACACAGGGGTGGCTACGAGCAGTACTTC

j_gene: TRBJ2-5
abundance: .
d_gene: TRBD2
v_gene: TRBV9
CDR3aa: CASSVGLAKWETQYF
CDR3nt: TGTGCCAGCAGCGTGGGACTAGCGAAATGGGAGACCCAGTACTTC